In its sample, the clone carrying this T cell receptor beta chain ranks as large (0.1 to 1%). No antigen is known for it. Each CDR3 protein gets one entry after TCRdb re-called the 5' RACE reads with MiXCR. This table holds some 3,500 distinct CDR3 sequences, approximately 35% found once. This sample stems from a study of spatial heterogeneity in lung cancer. V was trimmed by 3 bases and J by 5 bases, leaving 17 bases between them. This CDR3 comprises 16 residues. CDR1 and CDR2 (germline): KGHSH, LQKENI. Time point here: sample taken at primary tumor resection. Unsorted whole RNA from tumor, nontumor lung or frozen PBMC underwent sequencing. Study observations and caveats: One measure, the expanded intratumoral alpha and beta TCR count, tracked tumor mutation counts.

The TCR originated in a female donor with early-stage non-small cell lung cancer. The chain combines TRBV18 with TRBJ2-1, with a possible D match to TRBD2 (6 bases). The sequences come from lung tumor tissue, collected at surgery. Written as DNA, the CDR3 is TGTGCCAGCTCACCCTTTCTCGGGAGCCACAACAATGAGCAGTTCTTC. The encoded protein is CASSPFLGSHNNEQFF. The whole variable domain, remainder taken from reference TRBV18 and TRBJ2-1, is NAGVMQNPRHLVRRRGQEARLRCSPMKGHSHVYWYRQLPEEGLKFMVYLQKENIIDESGMPKERFSAEFPKEGPSILRIQQVVRGDSAAYFCASSPFLGSHNNEQFFGPGTRLTVL.